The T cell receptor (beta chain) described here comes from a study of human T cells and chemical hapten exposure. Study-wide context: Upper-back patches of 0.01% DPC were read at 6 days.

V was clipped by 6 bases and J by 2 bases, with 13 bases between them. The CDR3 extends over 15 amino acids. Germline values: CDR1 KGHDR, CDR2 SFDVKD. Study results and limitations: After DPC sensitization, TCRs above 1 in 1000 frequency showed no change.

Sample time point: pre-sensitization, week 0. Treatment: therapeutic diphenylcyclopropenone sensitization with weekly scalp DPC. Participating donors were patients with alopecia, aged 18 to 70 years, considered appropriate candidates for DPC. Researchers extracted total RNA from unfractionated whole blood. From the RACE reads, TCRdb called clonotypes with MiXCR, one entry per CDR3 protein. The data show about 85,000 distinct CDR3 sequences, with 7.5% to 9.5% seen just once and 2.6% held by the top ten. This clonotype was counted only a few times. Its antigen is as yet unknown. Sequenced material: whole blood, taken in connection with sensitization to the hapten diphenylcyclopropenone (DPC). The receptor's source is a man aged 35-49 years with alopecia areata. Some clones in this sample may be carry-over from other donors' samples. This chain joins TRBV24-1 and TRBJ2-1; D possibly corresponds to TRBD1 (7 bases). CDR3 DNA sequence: TGTGCCACCAGTAGGCGGGACAGAACCTACAATGAGCAGTTCTTC. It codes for CATSRRDRTYNEQFF.